The 25 T cell receptor beta chains listed next were all sequenced from one sample in a study of regulatory T cells in long-lasting Graves disease. The time point denotes: newly diagnosed GD, antithyroid drugs for less than 3 months. The TCR library was made from RNA extracted from PBMCs. iRepertoire HTBI primers and Arm-PCR of CDR3 regions built TCR beta libraries. TCRdb re-called the multiplex PCR reads through MiXCR, storing one row per CDR3 protein. The sample lists about 330,000 distinct CDR3 sequences, around 16% occurring once. The same specimen was also included in a second study, on T cells in Graves' hyperthyroidism and ophthalmopathy.

The material sequenced was peripheral blood mononuclear cells (PBMCs), taken at new diagnosis, from a patient treated with antithyroid drugs. The origin of the receptors is a woman aged 18-29 years with Graves disease.

The sample holds many counts of this clonotype. The V gene is TRBV10-3, the J gene TRBJ2-7, with D possibly called TRBD1 or TRBD2 (5 bases each). Germline CDR1 is ENHRY and CDR2 is SYGVKD. The CDR3 totals 14 residues. Trimming removed 4 bases from V and 4 bases from J, with 14 bases in between. CDR3 in amino acids: CAISATGWGYEQYF. The CDR3 coding sequence is TGTGCCATCAGTGCGACGGGCTGGGGGTACGAGCAGTACTTC.

This clonotype was observed many times. The V call is TRBV27, the J call TRBJ2-3; maybe TRBD2 (5 bases). The V gene lost 8 bases and the J gene lost 0 bases, with 12 bases spanning the gap. The germline V gene has CDR1 MNHEY and CDR2 SMNVEV (reference sequence). This CDR3 region has 14 residues. As DNA, the CDR3 is TGTGCCAGCGGGTTAGCGCCCAGCACAGATACGCAGTATTTT. Its translation: CASGLAPSTDTQYF.

This clonotype was counted ten times or more. V is TRBV5-1 and J is TRBJ1-2, with a possible D match to TRBD1 (5 bases). This CDR3 spans 15 amino acids. Trimming removed 3 bases from V and 2 bases from J, with 14 bases in between. Germline V gives CDR1 SGHRS, CDR2 YFSETQ. For the CDR3, the DNA is TGCGCCAGCAGCTGGGGGTCAGGGATCAACTATGGCTACACCTTC. Translating gives CASSWGSGINYGYTF.

V and J are TRBV7-8 and TRBJ1-6, with 9 bases matching TRBD1. CDR1 and CDR2 (germline): SGHVS, FQNEAQ. This CDR3 contains 14 residues. The J segment lost 12 bases and the V segment lost 6 bases, leaving 9 bases of the junction unmatched. CDR3 sequence reads: CASSRGTGFIPLHF. The CDR3 nucleotides are TGTGCCAGCAGTCGAGGGACAGGGTTTATACCCCTCCACTTT.

This clonotype was observed at least ten times. The chain is built from TRBV16 and TRBJ1-5, with TRBD1 as a possible D gene (5 bases). V was cut by 4 bases and J by 3 bases, with 16 bases left in between. CDR1 and CDR2 (germline): KGHSY, FQNENV. The CDR3 covers 16 residues. CDR3 in amino acids: CASSPLPGLLNQPQHF. In DNA form, the CDR3 reads TGTGCCAGCAGCCCCTTGCCGGGACTGCTCAATCAGCCCCAGCATTTT. The full variable domain, its missing parts supplied by reference TRBV16 and TRBJ1-5, is GEEVAQTPKHLVRGEGQKAKLYCAPIKGHSYVFWYQQVLKNEFKFLISFQNENVFDETGMPKERFSAKCLPNSPCSLEIQATKLEDSAVYFCASSPLPGLLNQPQHFGDGTRLSIL.

Many counts were recorded for this clonotype. The chain carries TRBV11-2 and TRBJ2-5, with 9 bases matching TRBD2. From germline, CDR1 is SGHAT and CDR2 FQNNGV. CDR3 length: 17 amino acids. The J segment lost 5 bases and the V segment lost 1 base, leaving 11 bases of the junction unmatched. The CDR3 loop reads CASSLGVGAGGGETQYF. The CDR3, as DNA: TGTGCCAGCAGCTTAGGCGTTGGAGCGGGAGGAGGGGAGACCCAGTACTTC.

In this sample, this clonotype turned up many times. The chain has TRBV15 and TRBJ2-1; 8 bases line up with TRBD2. Germline CDR1 and CDR2: LNHNV and YYDKDF (reference sequence). V was clipped by 0 bases and J by 3 bases; unmatched bases: 4. The CDR3 is 16 residues long. CDR3 sequence: CATSRDGSGSYNEQFF. The CDR3 DNA is TGTGCCACCAGCAGAGACGGCAGCGGGAGCTACAATGAGCAGTTCTTC.

This clonotype was observed a few times. The chain uses TRBV9 and TRBJ2-7; D remains ambiguous. The CDR3 covers 14 residues. V was shortened by 4 bases and J by 6 bases, with 17 bases between the two germline ends. In germline, CDR1 is SGDLS, CDR2 YYNGEE. CDR3 DNA: TGTGCCAGCAGCCTTGGGGTCTCCACCGGCGAGCAGTACTTC. This sequence encodes CASSLGVSTGEQYF.

This clonotype was picked up many times. The chain uses TRBV20-1 and TRBJ2-1, with 8 bases that match TRBD2. Germline CDR1 and CDR2: DFQATT and SNEGSKA (reference sequence). The CDR3 spans 15 residues. V trimming: 5 bases; J trimming: 7 bases; junction bases outside the gene matches: 13. The CDR3 reads CSADGVAGGSNEQFF. CDR3 DNA: TGCAGTGCTGATGGAGTCGCGGGGGGATCGAATGAGCAGTTCTTC.

This clonotype was picked up a small number of times. The J gene is TRBJ2-2, the V gene TRBV9; 11 positions match TRBD2. CDR3 length: 17 amino acids. The V gene's germline CDR1 is SGDLS and CDR2 YYNGEE. V shed 1 base and J 5 bases; nucleotides not matched to a gene: 7. The chain's CDR3 is CASSVSTSGSGTGELFF. The CDR3 nucleotides read TGTGCCAGCAGCGTATCCACTAGCGGGAGCGGGACCGGGGAGCTGTTTTTT. The whole variable domain, filled in from reference TRBV9 and TRBJ2-2, reads DSGVTQTPKHLITATGQRVTLRCSPRSGDLSVYWYQQSLDQGLQFLIQYYNGEERAKGNILERFSAQQFPDLHSELNLSSLELGDSALYFCASSVSTSGSGTGELFFGEGSRLTVL.

The V gene is TRBV6-1, the J gene TRBJ2-4, with D tentatively TRBD1 or TRBD2 (5 bases each). This CDR3 is built from 16 residues. Per the germline V gene, CDR1 is MNHNS and CDR2 is SASEGT. Trimming removed 3 bases from V and 1 base from J, with 13 bases in between. The CDR3 here is CASSDPGRVAKNIQYF. The CDR3 DNA reads TGTGCCAGCAGTGATCCGGGGCGAGTTGCCAAAAACATTCAGTACTTC.

This clonotype came up many times. The chain carries TRBV30 and TRBJ1-5; a possible D gene is TRBD1 (6 bases). The CDR3 is 15 residues long. CDR1 and CDR2 from the germline V gene are GTSNPN and SVGIG (reference sequence). Trimming cost V 0 bases and J 0 bases, with 9 bases left between them. The CDR3 protein is CAWSVTGYSNQPQHF. For the CDR3, the DNA is TGTGCCTGGAGTGTGACAGGTTATAGCAATCAGCCCCAGCATTTT.

This clonotype has more than one count but fewer than ten. J is TRBJ2-3 and V is TRBV15; 11 bases map to TRBD2. The CDR3 has 16 residues. Germline V gene lookup returns CDR1 LNHNV and CDR2 YYDKDF (reference sequence). V lost 0 bases, J lost 5 bases, and 4 bases stayed unmatched. The CDR3 protein is CATSRELAGVGDTQYF. The CDR3 DNA sequence: TGTGCCACCAGCAGAGAACTAGCGGGAGTTGGAGATACGCAGTATTTT.

Only a few counts were recorded for this clonotype. V is TRBV28 and J is TRBJ2-5, with 8 bases identical to TRBD2. Per the germline V gene, CDR1 is MDHEN and CDR2 is SYDVKM. The CDR3 is made up of 12 amino acids. Here the CDR3 DNA reads TGTGGGGCGGGGGGCAGGTCTGAGACCCAGTACTTC. Translated: CGAGGRSETQYF.

The rearrangement joins TRBV7-9 to TRBJ2-3; 14 nucleotides line up with TRBD2. The CDR3 runs 16 residues. Germline loops: CDR1 SEHNR, CDR2 FQNEAQ (reference sequence). Trimming at V came to 6 bases and at J to 2 bases, leaving 4 bases not matched to a gene. The CDR3 loop reads CASSRTSGGPTDTQYF. CDR3 nucleotides: TGTGCCAGCAGTCGGACTAGCGGGGGGCCCACAGATACGCAGTATTTT. Supplemented by reference TRBV7-9 and TRBJ2-3, the full variable domain reads DTGVSQNPRHKITKRGQNVTFRCDPISEHNRLYWYRQTLGQGPEFLTYFQNEAQLEKSRLLSDRFSAERPKGSFSTLEIQRTEQGDSAMYLCASSRTSGGPTDTQYFGPGTRLTVL.

The V and J genes are TRBV5-1 and TRBJ2-1, with 15 bases fitting TRBD2. With the DNA end fitting TRBJ2-5 better, the J assignment may be wrong. The germline CDR1 and CDR2 sequences are SGHRS and YFSETQ. CDR3 length: 18 amino acids. In DNA form, the CDR3 reads TGCGCCAGCAGCAGCCAAGGGACTAGCGGGAGGATCGTTGAGACCCAGTACTTC. It encodes CASSSQGTSGRIVETQYF.

This clonotype has only a few counts. The CDR3 DNA reads TGTGCCAGCAGCTTATGGGGAGGTGACACTGAAGCTTTCTTT. This gives the protein CASSLWGGDTEAFF. V is TRBV7-8 and J is TRBJ1-1; unclear D gene. Germline CDR1 and CDR2: SGHVS and FQNEAQ. Trimming stripped 2 bases from V and 3 bases from J, with 10 bases between. The length of the CDR3 is 14 residues.

This clonotype has a handful of counts. The rearrangement joins TRBV5-5 to TRBJ2-4; D might be TRBD1 (6 bases). V shed 1 base and J shed 0 bases, with 14 bases lying between them. The CDR3 covers 17 residues. Germline CDR1 SGHKS, CDR2 YYEKEE (reference sequence). The CDR3 region is CASSLLDSSLAKNIQYF. Here the CDR3 DNA reads TGTGCCAGCAGCTTGTTGGACAGTTCCCTAGCCAAAAACATTCAGTACTTC.

This clonotype came up a few times. The junction shows a germline mismatch at one end, possibly a read error. The chain uses TRBV20-1 and TRBJ2-5, with D maybe TRBD2 (5 bases). Germline V gene data show CDR1 as DFQATT and CDR2 as SNEGSKA (reference sequence). This CDR3 contains 12 residues. The CDR3 region has the DNA TGCAGTGCTAGAGGCCCACTAGAGGCCCAGTACTTC. It translates to CSARGPLEAQYF.

In this sample, this clonotype turned up many times. The V call is TRBV18, the J call TRBJ1-1; perhaps TRBD1 as D (6 bases). There are 13 residues in the CDR3. CDR1 and CDR2 (germline): KGHSH, LQKENI. Trimming cost V 8 bases and J 1 base, with 11 bases left between them. CDR3: CASTQGQNTEAFF. In DNA, the CDR3 is TGTGCCAGCACTCAGGGGCAGAACACTGAAGCTTTCTTT.

This clonotype was seen ten or more times. The chain has TRBV5-1 and TRBJ2-2; 10 bases are a match to TRBD1. From germline, CDR1 is SGHRS and CDR2 YFSETQ. Trimming took 4 bases from V and 5 from J; bases not matched to a gene: 5. The CDR3 length is 15 residues. The CDR3 region is CASSRDRGRTGELFF. Written as DNA, the CDR3 is TGCGCCAGCAGCCGCGACAGGGGGCGGACCGGGGAGCTGTTTTTT.

The sample holds many counts of this clonotype. The chain uses TRBV5-5 and TRBJ1-1; D not certain. V lost 2 bases and J lost 4, with 6 bases in between. This CDR3 has 12 residues. Germline V gene sequence: CDR1 SGHKS, CDR2 YYEKEE (reference sequence). CDR3: CASSLTSTEAFF. The DNA for the CDR3 is TGTGCCAGCAGCTTAACGAGCACTGAAGCTTTCTTT.

A few counts support this clonotype. This CDR3 reads CSVEGRGAETQYF. The DNA for the CDR3 is TGCAGCGTTGAAGGGCGGGGGGCCGAGACCCAGTACTTC. This chain connects TRBV29-1 to TRBJ2-5; 8 bases match TRBD2. Losses at the gene ends were 1 base for V and 5 bases for J; bases not matched to a gene: 3. Germline CDR1 reads SQVTM; CDR2 reads ANQGSEA. The CDR3 covers 13 residues.

In its sample, this clonotype was seen many times. The rearrangement uses TRBV7-8 and TRBJ1-1; 8 bases match TRBD1. This CDR3 has 17 amino acids. V was clipped by 0 bases and J by 0 bases; unmatched bases: 6. Germline CDR1 reads SGHVS; CDR2 reads FQNEAQ. CDR3 region: CASSLAGQGALNTEAFF. The DNA of the CDR3 is TGTGCCAGCAGCTTAGCGGGGCAGGGGGCTTTGAACACTGAAGCTTTCTTT.

In regard to this clonotype: The junction differs from germline at one of its ends, possibly a read error. The chain recombines TRBV2 with TRBJ1-4; D possibly corresponds to TRBD1 (6 bases). The length of the CDR3 is 16 residues. The germline V gene has CDR1 SNHLY and CDR2 FYNNEI. In nucleotides, the CDR3 is TGTGCCAGCGGTGAGGGGACAACCTCAACTAATGAAAAACTGTTTTTT. Translating it yields CASGEGTTSTNEKLFF.